The 32 T cell receptor beta chains given below trace back to one sample, sequenced in a study of blood T cell repertoires in COVID-19. Assay: immunoSEQ multiplex PCR; the TCRdb copy retains only in-frame clones and omits some. The sample records hundreds of thousands of clones, 88% being singletons. The sequencing input was PBMCs or T cells enriched from blood (not recorded which). The receptors were sampled from a woman aged 45 to 65 who had recovered from COVID-19.

This chain links TRBV19 with TRBJ1-4, with 7 bases lining up with TRBD1. Per germline, CDR1 LNHDA and CDR2 SQIVND (reference sequence). V trimming: 1 base; J trimming: 0 bases; junction bases outside the gene matches: 2. The CDR3 loop spans 16 amino acids. The CDR3 sequence: CASSIGGTATNEKLFF. The CDR3 DNA sequence: TGTGCCAGTAGTATAGGAGGGACAGCAACTAATGAAAAACTGTTTTTT.

V and J are TRBV9 and TRBJ1-5, with 7 bases aligning to TRBD1. V gave up 0 bases and J gave up 2 bases; unmatched junction bases: 8. Germline assignment: CDR1 SGDLS and CDR2 YYNGEE. This CDR3 has 17 residues. The CDR3 bases are TGTGCCAGCAGCGTAGGGTGGGGGGACAGCGGCAATCAGCCCCAGCATTTT. This codes for CASSVGWGDSGNQPQHF.

This chain connects TRBV27 to TRBJ2-7; TRBD1 might be the D (5 bases). Trimming cost V 8 bases and J 0 bases, with 17 bases left between them. The CDR3 consists of 15 residues. Germline V gene data show CDR1 as MNHEY and CDR2 as SMNVEV (reference sequence). The chain's CDR3 is CASFRRTRNSYEQYF. The DNA of the CDR3 is TGTGCCAGCTTCCGTCGGACAAGAAACTCCTACGAGCAGTACTTC.

This sequence joins TRBV9 and TRBJ1-2, with D possibly being TRBD1 (5 bases). Per the germline V gene, CDR1 is SGDLS and CDR2 is YYNGEE. V lost 6 bases and J 2 bases, leaving 20 bases between the germline ends. This CDR3 comprises 16 residues. CDR3 in amino acids: CASTSTPGQPNYGYTF. In DNA form, the CDR3 reads TGTGCCAGCACGTCCACTCCTGGACAACCCAACTATGGCTACACCTTC.

The CDR3 spells CASHREGVSNTEAFF. The CDR3 DNA sequence: TGTGCCAGCCACAGGGAGGGGGTCTCGAACACTGAAGCTTTCTTT. This chain joins TRBV13 and TRBJ1-1; TRBD1 might be the D (6 bases). V dropped 8 bases and J dropped 1 base, with 17 bases sitting between them. There are 15 residues in the CDR3. CDR1 is PRHDT and CDR2 is FYEKMQ in the germline V gene (reference sequence).

The chain recombines TRBV5-4 with TRBJ2-2; TRBD1 matches at 10 bases. The germline V gene has CDR1 SGHNT and CDR2 YYREEE (reference sequence). This CDR3 is built from 16 residues. Trimming cost V 4 bases and J 3 bases; bases outside gene matches: 6. CDR3 coding DNA: TGTGCCAGCAGCCCGAGACAGGGGGCCTACACCGGGGAGCTGTTTTTT. Its translation is CASSPRQGAYTGELFF.

The V gene is TRBV2, the J gene TRBJ2-5; TRBD1 aligns across 9 bases. In germline, CDR1 is SNHLY, CDR2 FYNNEI. V shed 2 bases, J shed 3 bases, and the junction held 7 bases outside the gene matches. This CDR3 comprises 16 residues. Here the CDR3 reads CASSERAGQGKETQYF. CDR3 nucleotides: TGTGCCAGCAGTGAAAGGGCGGGACAGGGAAAAGAGACCCAGTACTTC.

The rearrangement joins TRBV11-3 to TRBJ1-4; D remains unclear. Germline V gene sequence: CDR1 SGHNT, CDR2 YENEEA. This CDR3 is 10 amino acids long. V lost 6 bases, J lost 14 bases, and 10 bases lay in between. The CDR3 protein is CASRMSGLFF. The CDR3 nucleotides are TGTGCCAGCAGGATGTCGGGGCTGTTTTTT. Complete variable domain (other parts from reference TRBV11-3 and TRBJ1-4): EAGVVQSPRYKIIEKKQPVAFWCNPISGHNTLYWYLQNLGQGPELLIRYENEEAVDDSQLPKDRFSAERLKGVDSTLKIQPAELGDSAVYLCASRMSGLFFGSGTQLSVL.

The chain joins TRBV15 to TRBJ1-2; 9 nucleotides agree with TRBD1. With V trimmed by 5 bases and J by 6 bases, 13 bases remained unmatched. The CDR3 totals 16 residues. Germline CDR1 LNHNV, CDR2 YYDKDF (reference sequence). CDR3: CATSGDLMTGGHGYTF. The CDR3 DNA is TGTGCCACCAGCGGTGACCTGATGACAGGGGGACATGGCTACACCTTC.

The chain carries TRBV9 and TRBJ1-1; the D gene is possibly TRBD1 (5 bases). Germline CDR1 is SGDLS and CDR2 is YYNGEE. Deletions cut 3 bases from V and 5 bases from J, with 14 bases between. The CDR3 runs 14 residues. The CDR3 DNA sequence: TGTGCCAGCAGCGACGACGGGGGACGGACTGAAGCTTTCTTT. It codes for CASSDDGGRTEAFF.

This sequence joins TRBV19 and TRBJ1-2, with D uncertain. CDR1 is LNHDA, CDR2 SQIVND, per germline (reference sequence). Trimming shortened V by 1 base and J by 8 bases, and 11 bases separated the two germline ends. The length of the CDR3 is 13 residues. In DNA, the CDR3 is TGTGCCAGTAGTATAGGGGCCGGAGGCGGCTACACCTTC. It specifies CASSIGAGGGYTF.

The chain employs TRBV3-1 (or the pseudogene TRBV3-2) and TRBJ1-6; the D is unclear. V was trimmed by 2 bases and J by 0 bases, leaving 14 bases between them. The germline V gene encodes CDR1 LGHDT and CDR2 YNNKEL (reference sequence). The CDR3 totals 18 residues. The chain's CDR3 is CASSQKKPGSSYNSPLHF. The CDR3 bases are TGTGCCAGCAGCCAAAAAAAGCCCGGGAGCTCCTATAATTCACCCCTCCACTTT.

This CDR3 reads CASSPQGLAGQETQYF. The CDR3 DNA is TGTGCCAGCAGTCCCCAGGGACTAGCGGGGCAAGAGACCCAGTACTTC. V gene TRBV28 combines with J gene TRBJ2-5; TRBD2 aligns across 13 bases. V gave up 5 bases and J gave up 2 bases; unmatched junction bases: 5. Germline-derived CDR1 and CDR2 are MDHEN and SYDVKM. This CDR3 region has 16 residues.

The rearrangement joins TRBV9 to TRBJ1-5; a possible D gene is TRBD1 (5 bases). Trimming removed 4 bases from V and 5 bases from J, with 13 bases in between. Germline lookup yields CDR1 SGDLS and CDR2 YYNGEE. The CDR3 has 14 amino acids. The CDR3 DNA follows: TGTGCCAGCAGCCCGCGGGGGTCGGATCAGCCCCAGCATTTT. The encoded protein is CASSPRGSDQPQHF.

In regard to this clone: The sample holds other DNA sequences that translate to the same CDR3. The rearrangement links TRBV10-3 to TRBJ2-1, with TRBD2 matching over 7 bases. Germline CDR1 ENHRY, CDR2 SYGVKD. The J segment lost 4 bases and the V segment lost 0 bases, leaving 3 bases of the junction unmatched. This CDR3 comprises 15 residues. The CDR3 spells CAISESAGSYNEQFF. In nucleotides, the CDR3 is TGTGCCATCAGTGAGTCAGCGGGAAGTTACAATGAGCAGTTCTTC.

A single count supports this clone. V is TRBV3-1 (or the pseudogene TRBV3-2) and J is TRBJ1-1; the D is unclear. V lost 1 base and J 6 bases, leaving 3 bases between the germline ends. The CDR3 has 11 residues. The V gene's germline CDR1 is LGHDT and CDR2 YNNKEL (reference sequence). The DNA of the CDR3 is TGTGCCAGCAGCCAAGGCGCTGAAGCTTTCTTT. This gives the protein CASSQGAEAFF.

The rearrangement links TRBV5-4 to TRBJ2-1, with D possibly being TRBD2 (5 bases). Between the trimmed V and J ends, which lost 5 bases and 7 bases, there was a span of 16 bases. Germline V CDR1 and CDR2: SGHNT, YYREEE (reference sequence). This CDR3 has 14 residues. CDR3 DNA sequence: TGTGCCAGCAGAACTAAATTGGGGAGAAATGAGCAGTTCTTC. It yields the protein CASRTKLGRNEQFF. Filled out from reference TRBV5-4 and TRBJ2-1, the complete variable domain reads ETGVTQSPTHLIKTRGQQVTLRCSSQSGHNTVSWYQQALGQGPQFIFQYYREEENGRGNFPPRFSGLQFPNYSSELNVNALELDDSALYLCASRTKLGRNEQFFGPGTRLTVL.

The chain links TRBV28 to TRBJ2-3; 14 nucleotides agree with TRBD2. CDR1 and CDR2 from the germline V gene are MDHEN and SYDVKM. The CDR3 is made up of 23 amino acids. Trimming at V came to 5 bases and at J to 7 bases, leaving 29 bases not matched to a gene. CDR3 loop: CASSLLQDRFETGTSGRGYTQYF. In nucleotides, the CDR3 is TGTGCCAGCAGTCTCCTACAGGACAGGTTTGAAACGGGGACTAGCGGGAGAGGTTATACGCAGTATTTT. Full variable domain (rest looked up from reference TRBV28 and TRBJ2-3): DVKVTQSSRYLVKRTGEKVFLECVQDMDHENMFWYRQDPGLGLRLIYFSYDVKMKEKGDIPEGYSVSREKKERFSLILESASTNQTSMYLCASSLLQDRFETGTSGRGYTQYFGPGTRLTVL.

There are a few counts of this clone. CDR3 DNA: TGTGCCAGCATTTCACCTGAGTCAGGCAGTAAATCCTACTTC. It codes for CASISPESGSKSYF. This sequence joins TRBV28 and TRBJ2-7; D is uncertain. In germline, CDR1 is MDHEN, CDR2 SYDVKM. This CDR3 spans 14 amino acids. The V gene lost 7 bases and the J gene lost 13 bases, with 26 bases spanning the gap.

The sample holds one count of this clone. The chain has TRBV18 and TRBJ2-7, with D possibly being TRBD2 (5 bases). CDR3 size: 13 residues. Trimming took 3 bases from V and 3 from J, leaving 9 bases between them. Germline lookup yields CDR1 KGHSH and CDR2 LQKENI. This CDR3 is CASSPTGSYEQYF. DNA for the CDR3: TGTGCCAGCTCACCGACGGGGAGCTACGAGCAGTACTTC. The full variable domain, in which reference TRBV18 and TRBJ2-7 provide the parts outside the CDR3, is NAGVMQNPRHLVRRRGQEARLRCSPMKGHSHVYWYRQLPEEGLKFMVYLQKENIIDESGMPKERFSAEFPKEGPSILRIQQVVRGDSAAYFCASSPTGSYEQYFGPGTRLTVT.

The chain employs TRBV5-4 and TRBJ2-3, with D perhaps TRBD2 (7 bases). Trimming shortened V by 4 bases and J by 6 bases, and 21 bases separated the two germline ends. CDR1 is SGHNT, CDR2 YYREEE, per germline (reference sequence). The CDR3 covers 16 residues. The CDR3 DNA reads TGTGCCAGCAGCCCCCAGAGAGGGGGGGGAGCGGATACGCAGTATTTT. This encodes CASSPQRGGGADTQYF.

The chain couples TRBV15 to TRBJ1-2; D is undetermined. The germline CDR1 and CDR2 sequences are LNHNV and YYDKDF (reference sequence). The CDR3 runs 13 residues. V lost 4 bases, J lost 8 bases, and 14 bases lay in between. CDR3 coding DNA: TGTGCCACCAGCATCACGCTAACCGCGGGCTACACCTTC. It specifies CATSITLTAGYTF.

The chain joins TRBV7-2 to TRBJ1-6; 7 bases agree with TRBD1. The CDR3 totals 16 residues. Looked up from germline, CDR1 is SGHTA and CDR2 is FQGNSA. The ends lost 5 bases at V and 9 bases at J; junction bases unmatched: 13. As DNA, the CDR3 is TGTGCCAGCAGCAGAGAACAGGGGAGTGTGGGTTCACCCCTCCACTTT. Amino acid sequence: CASSREQGSVGSPLHF.

The V gene is TRBV3-1 (or the pseudogene TRBV3-2), the J gene TRBJ2-1; 13 bases match TRBD2. From germline, CDR1 is LGHDT and CDR2 YNNKEL (reference sequence). The CDR3 consists of 15 residues. J gave up 9 bases and V 4 bases, and 6 bases lay outside the gene matches. CDR3 sequence reads: CASSLGLAGVSEQFF. DNA of the CDR3: TGTGCCAGCAGCCTAGGACTAGCGGGAGTTTCTGAGCAGTTCTTC.

The chain uses TRBV9 and TRBJ2-2, with a possible D match to TRBD1 (6 bases). The germline gives CDR1 SGDLS, CDR2 YYNGEE. This CDR3 spans 15 amino acids. V was cut by 4 bases and J by 3 bases, with 13 bases left in between. CDR3 DNA sequence: TGTGCCAGCAGCTTTAGGGGGTTTGACACCGGGGAGCTGTTTTTT. Amino acid sequence: CASSFRGFDTGELFF.

The V and J genes are TRBV28 and TRBJ2-1; 11 bases are shared with TRBD2. The CDR3 consists of 16 residues. V lost 4 bases and J lost 6; bases outside the gene matches: 8. Germline-derived CDR1 and CDR2 are MDHEN and SYDVKM. The CDR3 loop is CASSSAGLAGANEQFF. CDR3 bases: TGTGCCAGCAGTTCCGCCGGACTAGCGGGTGCCAATGAGCAGTTCTTC.

The chain couples TRBV28 to TRBJ1-2; a possible D gene is TRBD1 (6 bases). CDR1 is MDHEN, CDR2 SYDVKM, per germline. V was cut by 7 bases and J by 1 base, with 10 bases left in between. The CDR3 is 13 amino acids. CDR3 in amino acids: CASIRGFNYGYTF. The CDR3 DNA sequence: TGTGCCAGCATCAGGGGCTTTAACTATGGCTACACCTTC.

This chain connects TRBV4-3 to TRBJ2-5; 11 nucleotides agree with TRBD2. The V gene's germline CDR1 is LGHNA and CDR2 YSLEER. The CDR3 has 18 residues. Unmatched junction bases numbered 18, after V lost 7 bases and J lost 5 bases. CDR3 DNA: TGCGCCAGCACCAAAACTGTACTAGCGGGAGATGTCGGGGAGACCCAGTACTTC. Protein sequence: CASTKTVLAGDVGETQYF.

This chain uses TRBV5-1 with TRBJ2-3; D possibly corresponds to TRBD2 (5 bases). The CDR3 has 14 amino acids. Trimming took off 2 bases at V and 1 base at J, with 8 bases between the two ends. Germline V CDR1 and CDR2: SGHRS, YFSETQ. The CDR3 DNA reads TGCGCCAGCAGCTTTGGAGGACGCACAGATACGCAGTATTTT. Amino acids: CASSFGGRTDTQYF.

The chain couples TRBV7-2 to TRBJ2-5, with D possibly TRBD2 on 5 matching bases. The CDR3 sequence is 16 residues long. The V and J ends lost 2 bases and 2 bases respectively, with 15 bases between them. Germline V gene sequence: CDR1 SGHTA, CDR2 FQGNSA. CDR3 residues: CASSLFGGRVQETQYF. CDR3 coding DNA: TGTGCCAGCAGCTTATTCGGTGGGAGAGTACAAGAGACCCAGTACTTC.

This chain connects TRBV4-1 to TRBJ1-2; D remains ambiguous. V dropped 1 base and J dropped 8 bases, with 17 bases sitting between them. This CDR3 has 15 residues. Germline CDR1 is MGHRA and CDR2 is YSYEKL. CDR3 in DNA: TGCGCCAGCAGCCAAGCTGGCCTCCGAATGGGCGGCTACACCTTC. It encodes CASSQAGLRMGGYTF.

This CDR3 is CASSRDTSGNTIYF. The CDR3 DNA reads TGTGCCAGCTCAAGAGACACCTCTGGAAACACCATATATTTT. V usage is TRBV18 and J usage is TRBJ1-3; no firm D call. The V gene's germline CDR1 is KGHSH and CDR2 LQKENI. Trimming took off 5 bases at V and 0 bases at J, with 8 bases between the two ends. The CDR3 is 14 residues long.